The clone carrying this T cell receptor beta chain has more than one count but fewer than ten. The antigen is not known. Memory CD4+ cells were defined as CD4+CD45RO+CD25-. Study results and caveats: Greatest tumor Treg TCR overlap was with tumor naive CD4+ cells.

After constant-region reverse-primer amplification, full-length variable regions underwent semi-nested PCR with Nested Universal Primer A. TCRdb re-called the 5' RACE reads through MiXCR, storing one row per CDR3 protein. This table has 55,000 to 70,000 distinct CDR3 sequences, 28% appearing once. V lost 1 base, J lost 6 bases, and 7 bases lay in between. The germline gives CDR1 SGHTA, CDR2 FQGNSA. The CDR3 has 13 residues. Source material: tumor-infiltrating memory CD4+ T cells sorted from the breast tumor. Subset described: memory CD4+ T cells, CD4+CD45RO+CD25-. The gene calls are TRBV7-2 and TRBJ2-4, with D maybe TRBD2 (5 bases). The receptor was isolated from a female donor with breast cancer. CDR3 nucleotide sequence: TGTGCCAGCAGCTTAGAGAGCGGAAACATTCAGTACTTC. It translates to CASSLESGNIQYF.